The 15 T cell receptor beta chains presented below share a single source sample, sequenced in a study of shared clonotypes between healthy human individuals. Profiled with immunoSEQ multiplex PCR; TCRdb holds only in-frame clones, not every one. Here the sample spans approximately 720,000 clones, more than 70% being singletons. Sequencing was performed on memory CD4+ T cells sorted from blood. The subset here: CD45RA-negative fraction. All receptors come from a young woman in good health.

The sample holds many counts of this clone. The chain is built from TRBV11-1 and TRBJ1-2; TRBD1 aligns across 9 bases. The trim removed 3 bases at V and 4 bases at J, leaving 6 bases unmatched. The CDR3 totals 15 residues. The germline gives CDR1 SGHAT, CDR2 FQDESV (reference sequence). CDR3 protein: CASSFLGQGIYGYTF. The CDR3 nucleotides are TGTGCCAGCAGCTTCCTGGGACAGGGCATCTATGGCTACACCTTC.

This clone has more than one count but fewer than ten. This rearrangement joins TRBV6-5 to TRBJ2-7; 11 positions agree with TRBD2. The CDR3 is 15 residues long. J lost 2 bases, V lost 4 bases, and 4 bases had no gene match. CDR1 and CDR2 from the germline V gene are MNHEY and SVGAGI. The CDR3 protein is CASSSLAGAAYEQYF. DNA of the CDR3: TGTGCCAGCAGTTCACTAGCGGGAGCGGCCTACGAGCAGTACTTC.

This chain links TRBV7-9 with TRBJ2-1; D may be TRBD1 (5 bases). There are 13 residues in the CDR3. CDR1 SEHNR and CDR2 FQNEAQ come from the germline V gene (reference sequence). Trimming took 1 base from V and 9 from J, leaving 10 bases between them. The CDR3 bases are TGTGCCAGCAGCTTAGGGCAGGGCGGTGAGCAGTTCTTC. Translating gives CASSLGQGGEQFF.

The rearrangement joins TRBV27 to TRBJ2-1; 9 nucleotides align to TRBD1. CDR1 and CDR2 from the germline V gene are MNHEY and SMNVEV (reference sequence). This CDR3 region has 15 residues. V lost 3 bases and J lost 7; bases outside the gene matches: 7. As DNA, the CDR3 is TGTGCCAGCAGTTTCCTTGGACAGGGGAGAAATGAGCAGTTCTTC. Protein: CASSFLGQGRNEQFF.

The chain carries TRBV18 and TRBJ2-5; D gene uncertain. Germline V lookup: CDR1 KGHSH, CDR2 LQKENI. The V and J ends lost 3 bases and 1 base respectively, with 9 bases between them. The CDR3 is 14 amino acids. This CDR3 reads CASSPAAIQETQYF. The CDR3 DNA follows: TGTGCCAGCTCACCTGCGGCGATCCAAGAGACCCAGTACTTC.

The DNA for the CDR3 is TGTGCCAGCAGCGGGACAGGGGCCACAGATACGCAGTATTTT. Translation gives CASSGTGATDTQYF. J is TRBJ2-3 and V is TRBV5-5; 10 bases are a match to TRBD1. V lost 4 bases to trimming and J lost 2 bases; unmatched junction nucleotides: 1. Germline assignment: CDR1 SGHKS and CDR2 YYEKEE (reference sequence). CDR3 length equals 14 residues.

In this sample, this clone turned up once. This chain links TRBV19 with TRBJ2-1, with TRBD2 identical over 11 bases. The CDR3 totals 16 residues. The V segment lost 3 bases and the J segment 6 bases; nucleotides outside the gene matches: 7. CDR1 is LNHDA and CDR2 is SQIVND in the germline V gene (reference sequence). Written as DNA, the CDR3 is TGTGCCAGTAGTATCGGACGACTAGCGGGAAGCAATGAGCAGTTCTTC. It translates to CASSIGRLAGSNEQFF. The whole variable domain, filled in from reference TRBV19 and TRBJ2-1, reads DGGITQSPKYLFRKEGQNVTLSCEQNLNHDAMYWYRQDPGQGLRLIYYSQIVNDFQKGDIAEGYSVSREKKESFPLTVTSAQKNPTAFYLCASSIGRLAGSNEQFFGPGTRLTVL.

The chain employs TRBV19 and TRBJ2-7, with 9 bases aligning to TRBD2. In germline, CDR1 is LNHDA, CDR2 SQIVND (reference sequence). Losses at the gene ends were 3 bases for V and 3 bases for J; bases not matched to a gene: 6. The CDR3 covers 15 residues. CDR3 nucleotide sequence: TGTGCCAGTAGTATGGGTAGCGGGAGCCGCTACGAGCAGTACTTC. This translates into CASSMGSGSRYEQYF.

This clone was seen ten or more times. The rearrangement joins TRBV4-1 to TRBJ2-7; no clear D gene. Trimming removed 1 base at V and 2 bases at J, with 6 bases between. This CDR3 region has 13 residues. Per germline, CDR1 MGHRA and CDR2 YSYEKL. The CDR3, as DNA: TGCGCCAGCAGCCAAGGGAACACCTACGAGCAGTACTTC. It is translated as CASSQGNTYEQYF.

The CDR3 reads CASSPSQSQTDYGYTF. In DNA, the CDR3 is TGTGCCAGCAGCCCATCCCAGTCCCAAACCGACTATGGCTACACCTTC. The rearrangement joins TRBV7-9 to TRBJ1-2; D not certain. The V and J ends lost 5 bases and 3 bases respectively, with 19 bases between them. Germline V CDR1 and CDR2: SEHNR, FQNEAQ (reference sequence). The CDR3 totals 16 residues.

The chain carries TRBV7-9 and TRBJ2-7; D uncertain. Germline CDR1 and CDR2: SEHNR and FQNEAQ (reference sequence). The CDR3 runs 14 residues. V shed 3 bases and J shed 0 bases, with 9 bases lying between them. For the CDR3, the DNA is TGTGCCAGCAGCTTCCCGCCTAGCTCCTACGAGCAGTACTTC. It yields the protein CASSFPPSSYEQYF.

This chain uses TRBV5-1 with TRBJ1-2; TRBD1 matches 8 bases. The CDR3 loop spans 15 amino acids. V lost 1 base to trimming and J lost 2 bases; unmatched junction nucleotides: 4. Germline V gene sequence: CDR1 SGHRS, CDR2 YFSETQ. The CDR3 nucleotides read TGCGCCAGCAGCTTGACACAGGGGGGGAACTATGGCTACACCTTC. Amino acid sequence: CASSLTQGGNYGYTF.

The V and J genes are TRBV5-1 and TRBJ2-7; TRBD2 matches 8 bases. The CDR3 totals 16 residues. Germline trimming cut 4 bases from V and 6 bases from J; bases unmatched to any gene: 15. The germline V gene has CDR1 SGHRS and CDR2 YFSETQ. As DNA, the CDR3 is TGCGCCAGCAGCGAGGGAATGGGGACTAGAGTATCCGAGCAGTACTTC. This translates into CASSEGMGTRVSEQYF. Combining the CDR3 with reference TRBV5-1 and TRBJ2-7 gives the whole variable domain KAGVTQTPRYLIKTRGQQVTLSCSPISGHRSVSWYQQTPGQGLQFLFEYFSETQRNKGNFPGRFSGRQFSNSRSEMNVSTLELGDSALYLCASSEGMGTRVSEQYFGPGTRLTVT.

The chain has TRBV7-2 and TRBJ1-1; D gene uncertain. Germline V gene data show CDR1 as SGHTA and CDR2 as FQGNSA. V was shortened by 0 bases and J by 4 bases, with 12 bases between the two germline ends. This CDR3 has 15 amino acids. The CDR3 spells CASSLASHTGTEAFF. The CDR3 DNA follows: TGTGCCAGCAGCTTAGCGTCCCACACGGGCACTGAAGCTTTCTTT.

This clone appeared a single time. The chain carries TRBV5-4 and TRBJ1-1; the D is unclear. From germline, CDR1 is SGHNT and CDR2 YYREEE (reference sequence). V lost 0 bases and J lost 1, with 10 bases in between. The CDR3 totals 15 residues. The CDR3 nucleotides read TGTGCCAGCAGCTTGGCCAGGACGGGGAACACTGAAGCTTTCTTT. Translating gives CASSLARTGNTEAFF.